The 14 T cell receptor beta chains listed next were all sequenced from one sample in a study of blood T cell repertoires in COVID-19. Data came from immunoSEQ multiplex PCR; TCRdb stores just in-frame clones and leaves some out. The table shows around 400,000 clones, with about four fifths occurring only once. Sequenced material: PBMCs or T cells enriched from blood (not recorded which). All receptors come from a woman in her fifties or sixties who had recovered from COVID-19.

Worth noting for this clone: The same CDR3 can be traced to other DNA sequences in this sample. The gene calls are TRBV7-3 and TRBJ1-1; perhaps TRBD1 as D (5 bases). With 3 bases removed from V and 1 base from J, the gap between germline ends came to 6 bases. The germline CDR1 and CDR2 sequences are SGHTA and FQGTGA. The CDR3 totals 13 residues. CDR3 loop: CASSFQGNTEAFF. CDR3 coding DNA: TGTGCCAGCAGCTTCCAGGGGAACACTGAAGCTTTCTTT.

V gene TRBV6-4 combines with J gene TRBJ1-1; 7 bases are a match to TRBD1. J lost 6 bases, V lost 5 bases, and 15 bases had no gene match. The CDR3 contains 16 residues. Germline V gene sequence: CDR1 MRHNA, CDR2 SNTAGT. The CDR3 region is CASSPTGAGRSAEAFF. The CDR3 nucleotides read TGTGCCAGCAGTCCCACAGGGGCAGGGAGGTCGGCTGAAGCTTTCTTT.

The rearrangement joins TRBV9 to TRBJ2-1; perhaps TRBD2 as D (6 bases). The ends were cut back, 2 bases at V and 2 bases at J, with 11 bases in the middle. The CDR3 has 15 amino acids. Per germline, CDR1 SGDLS and CDR2 YYNGEE. The CDR3: CASSVGPGAYNEQFF. Here the CDR3 DNA reads TGTGCCAGCAGCGTTGGCCCGGGAGCCTACAATGAGCAGTTCTTC.

J is TRBJ1-2 and V is TRBV11-1, with TRBD1 identical over 11 bases. The junction had 3 bases not matched to a gene; V was cut back by 5 bases and J by 7 bases. The V gene's germline CDR1 is SGHAT and CDR2 FQDESV (reference sequence). The CDR3 spans 13 residues. CDR3 nucleotide sequence: TGTGCCAGCAGCGGACAGGGGGCGGCTGGCTACACCTTC. The encoded protein is CASSGQGAAGYTF.

The CDR3 bases are TGTGCCAGCAGCCCCCTGGCGGGAGGGCAGTATGAGCAGTTCTTC. Protein product: CASSPLAGGQYEQFF. The rearrangement uses TRBV5-4 and TRBJ2-1; 9 bases are shared with TRBD2. The CDR3 loop spans 15 amino acids. J lost 8 bases, V lost 4 bases, and 10 bases had no gene match. Germline CDR1 SGHNT, CDR2 YYREEE (reference sequence).

V and J are TRBV3-1 (or the pseudogene TRBV3-2) and TRBJ1-6; D remains ambiguous. This CDR3 is 14 amino acids long. The germline V and J ends were trimmed by 1 base and 8 bases, with 9 bases remaining between them. In germline, CDR1 is LGHDT, CDR2 YNNKEL (reference sequence). CDR3 bases: TGTGCCAGCAGCCAAGTCTGGGGAGATTCACCCCTCCACTTT. It yields the protein CASSQVWGDSPLHF.

The chain couples TRBV11-3 to TRBJ2-1; TRBD1 matches at 10 bases. The CDR3 spans 15 residues. Germline V gene data show CDR1 as SGHNT and CDR2 as YENEEA. V shed 5 bases and J 7 bases; nucleotides not matched to a gene: 8. The CDR3: CASSVLTGGPNEQFF. The CDR3, as DNA: TGTGCCAGCAGCGTTTTGACAGGGGGCCCGAATGAGCAGTTCTTC.

This chain connects TRBV5-1 to TRBJ2-7; D might be TRBD1 (5 bases). Germline V gene sequence: CDR1 SGHRS, CDR2 YFSETQ. This CDR3 spans 13 amino acids. Trimming removed 4 bases at V and 2 bases at J, with 10 bases between. CDR3 in amino acids: CASSPDSAYEQYF. The CDR3 DNA is TGCGCCAGCAGCCCTGACAGTGCCTACGAGCAGTACTTC.

The chain joins TRBV11-3 to TRBJ2-2; weak D call: TRBD2 (5 bases). The CDR3 loop spans 15 amino acids. V lost 5 bases and J lost 6, with 16 bases in between. Germline V gene lookup returns CDR1 SGHNT and CDR2 YENEEA. The CDR3 DNA reads TGTGCCAGCAGCCCCATTGCCGGGGTGTCCGGGGAGCTGTTTTTT. Translation gives CASSPIAGVSGELFF.

J is TRBJ1-4 and V is TRBV7-2; TRBD1 might be the D (5 bases). Trimming removed 2 bases from V and 7 bases from J, with 17 bases in between. This CDR3 spans 16 amino acids. Germline CDR1 and CDR2: SGHTA and FQGNSA. The CDR3 region is CASSLLSFFGGEKLFF. CDR3 coding DNA: TGTGCCAGCAGCTTATTGTCATTCTTCGGGGGTGAAAAACTGTTTTTT. The full variable domain, completed using reference TRBV7-2 and TRBJ1-4, is GAGVSQSPSNKVTEKGKDVELRCDPISGHTALYWYRQSLGQGLEFLIYFQGNSAPDKSGLPSDRFSAERTGGSVSTLTIQRTQQEDSAVYLCASSLLSFFGGEKLFFGSGTQLSVL.

This chain connects TRBV4-3 to TRBJ1-2; TRBD1 matches at 8 bases. Germline trimming cut 4 bases from V and 5 bases from J; bases unmatched to any gene: 9. The CDR3 is 15 amino acids. Germline V gene lookup returns CDR1 LGHNA and CDR2 YSLEER. CDR3 nucleotides: TGCGCCAGCAGCCCCCGGGCAGGGGGCGATTATGGCTACACCTTC. This codes for CASSPRAGGDYGYTF.

The rearrangement uses TRBV13 and TRBJ1-1, with 7 bases fitting TRBD1. Germline values: CDR1 PRHDT, CDR2 FYEKMQ (reference sequence). V shed 4 bases and J 0 bases; nucleotides not matched to a gene: 5. The CDR3 extends over 15 amino acids. CDR3 DNA: TGTGCCAGCAGCTGGGGACAGAGGTTGAACACTGAAGCTTTCTTT. It codes for CASSWGQRLNTEAFF.

The chain links TRBV11-3 to TRBJ2-7; the D is unclear. V lost 2 bases and J 5 bases, leaving 10 bases between the germline ends. In germline, CDR1 is SGHNT, CDR2 YENEEA. The CDR3 is 13 residues long. The CDR3 loop reads CASSLNEVNEQYF. DNA for the CDR3: TGTGCCAGCAGCTTAAATGAGGTTAACGAGCAGTACTTC.

The rearrangement uses TRBV30 and TRBJ1-3; 8 positions agree with TRBD1. With V trimmed by 3 bases and J by 7 bases, 14 bases remained unmatched. Germline CDR1 is GTSNPN and CDR2 is SVGIG (reference sequence). This CDR3 spans 16 amino acids. CDR3 residues: CAWSNERTGLVNTIYF. CDR3 nucleotide sequence: TGTGCCTGGAGCAATGAACGGACAGGGTTGGTCAACACCATATATTTT.